This T cell receptor (beta chain) was profiled in a study of Ad26.COV2.S vaccination and SARS-CoV-2 variants. This clone occurred once. Treatment: about 20 received Ad26.COV2.S at low or high dose, single or two shots; about five received placebo; per-sample allocation not given. Sample collection was performed on day 63 after the first vaccine or placebo injection. Libraries were prepared by immunoSEQ multiplex PCR; TCRdb keeps only in-frame clonotypes and omits some of them. Of a few hundred thousand clones in the sample, roughly 87% were seen once. Germline-derived CDR1 and CDR2 are SGDLS and YYNGEE. The CDR3 covers 15 residues. Trimming removed 4 bases from V and 4 bases from J, with 15 bases in between.

V gene TRBV9 combines with J gene TRBJ2-1, with D unresolved. The sample was peripheral blood, taken in a trial of Ad26.COV2.S vaccine versus placebo. The sequence came from a person aged 18 to 59 who received the Ad26.COV2.S COVID-19 vaccine or a placebo. Written as DNA, the CDR3 is TGTGCCAGCAGCCCCGGTAAATCGGTGTACAATGAGCAGTTCTTC. Its protein is CASSPGKSVYNEQFF.